The rows below give T cell receptor beta chains drawn from one sample of a study of blood T cell repertoires in COVID-19. Libraries were prepared by immunoSEQ multiplex PCR; TCRdb keeps only in-frame clonotypes and omits some of them. This table has just over 650,000 clones, 70% to 90% appearing once. Input material: peripheral blood. The receptors were gathered from a woman between 18 and 29 years old with acute or convalescent COVID-19. CDR3s include the opening cysteine and the closing phenylalanine or tryptophan. The D gene is left open where the match is weak. Clone size, where shown, is once, few, many, or a class for clones that have expanded.

clone_size j_call v_call d_call cdr3_aa cdr3_nt
. TRBJ2-2 TRBV6-4 . CASSDSPGGAAGELFF TGTGCCAGCAGTGACTCTCCCGGGGGTGCGGCCGGGGAGCTGTTTTTT
. TRBJ1-1 TRBV5-1 . CASSADQRPGTEAFF TGCGCCAGCAGCGCCGACCAGAGACCAGGGACTGAAGCTTTCTTT
. TRBJ2-2 TRBV5-1 TRBD1 CASSLEDRVIGELFF TGCGCCAGCAGCTTGGAGGACAGGGTGATAGGGGAGCTGTTTTTT
. TRBJ1-2 TRBV12-3/TRBV12-4 . CASGALGYGYTF TGTGCCAGCGGGGCCCTCGGCTATGGCTACACCTTC
. TRBJ2-1 TRBV11-3 . CASSLLVNNEQFF TGTGCCAGCAGCCTGCTAGTAAACAATGAGCAGTTCTTC
. TRBJ1-2 TRBV6-5 TRBD1 CASSYDRAGGYTF TGTGCCAGCAGTTACGACAGGGCCGGTGGCTACACCTTC
. TRBJ2-5 TRBV5-1 TRBD2 CASSPETSGGMGTQYF TGCGCCAGCAGCCCAGAGACTAGCGGGGGGATGGGGACCCAGTACTTC
. TRBJ1-2 TRBV7-9 . CASSLGQWGYTF TGTGCCAGCAGCTTAGGTCAGTGGGGCTACACCTTC
. TRBJ2-1 TRBV19 TRBD2 CASSIRSGGGYNEQFF TGTGCCAGTAGTATACGGAGCGGGGGTGGCTACAATGAGCAGTTCTTC
. TRBJ2-7 TRBV5-4 . CASSKQGYEQYF TGTGCCAGCAGCAAGCAGGGATACGAGCAGTACTTC
once TRBJ1-3 TRBV30 . CAWSVGVGNTIYF TGTGCCTGGAGTGTAGGGGTTGGAAACACCATATATTTT
. TRBJ1-1 TRBV4-1 . CASSQDRGQNTEAFF TGCGCCAGCAGCCAAGATCGAGGCCAGAACACTGAAGCTTTCTTT
. TRBJ1-1 TRBV2 TRBD1 CASSPRQGQGTEAFF TGTGCCAGCAGTCCCCGACAGGGGCAGGGGACTGAAGCTTTCTTT
. TRBJ1-6 TRBV3-1/TRBV3-2 . CASSQDHHRRGNSPLHF TGTGCCAGCAGCCAAGATCATCACCGGCGGGGTAATTCACCCCTCCACTTT
. TRBJ2-3 TRBV28 TRBD2 CASSILAGRGDTQYF TGTGCCAGCAGTATATTAGCGGGGCGGGGGGATACGCAGTATTTT
. TRBJ1-1 TRBV7-6 . CASSLGLWGGNTEAFF TGTGCCAGCAGCTTAGGATTATGGGGGGGGAACACTGAAGCTTTCTTT